This T cell receptor (beta chain) stems from a study of identical twins. Study-level findings and limits: The models systematically underestimated how much out-of-frame TCR alpha was shared in monozygotic twins.

In TCRdb, the 5' RACE reads were re-called with MiXCR into one record per CDR3 protein. The sample holds 1,800,000 or so distinct CDR3 sequences, about 32% seen once. CDR3 length equals 11 residues. Germline CDR1 is ENHRY and CDR2 is SYGVKD. Comments on this clonotype: What it binds is not known.

The receptor's source is a newborn girl in good health. Source material: cord blood. The chain is built from TRBV10-3 and TRBJ2-5; TRBD2 aligns across 7 bases. This CDR3 reads CGTRSQETQYF. The CDR3 DNA is TGTGGGACTAGGTCCCAAGAGACCCAGTACTTC.